The rows below give T cell receptor beta chains drawn from one sample of a study of blood T cell repertoires in COVID-19. Some clones are missing from TCRdb's copy, which holds only in-frame ones; the method was immunoSEQ multiplex PCR. In the table there are under 200,000 clones, roughly nine tenths of which are singletons. The material sequenced was peripheral blood. The receptors shown here come from a woman in her 70s with acute or convalescent COVID-19. Each CDR3 is given with its conserved first and last residue. D genes are given only for firm matches. Not all rows give a size; the values are once, few, many and, for expanded clones, a class.

V gene	clone size	J gene	D gene	CDR3 DNA	CDR3 protein
TRBV20-1	few	TRBJ1-5	TRBD1	TGCAGTGCTAGTCCTTCGACAGGGGTCACTCAGCCCCAGCATTTT	CSASPSTGVTQPQHF
TRBV11-3	few	TRBJ2-2	-	TGTGCCAGCAGCTTAGGAGGCGGAAATCAGAACACCGGGGAGCTGTTTTTT	CASSLGGGNQNTGELFF
TRBV24-1	-	TRBJ2-3	-	TGTGCCACCAGTGACCCAGGGATGGATACGCAGTATTTT	CATSDPGMDTQYF
TRBV10-3	-	TRBJ2-3	TRBD2	TGTGCCATCAGTGAACGACTAGCGGGAGACGGCACAGATACGCAGTATTTT	CAISERLAGDGTDTQYF
TRBV5-1	-	TRBJ1-2	-	TGCGCCAGCAGCTTGGAGTCCGCAGGGTGGAATGGCTACACCTTC	CASSLESAGWNGYTF
TRBV6-1	-	TRBJ1-3	-	TGTGCCAGCAGTGAAAGAGAGGGCCCCATTGGGAACACCATATATTTT	CASSEREGPIGNTIYF
TRBV5-1	once	TRBJ2-7	-	TGCGCCAGCAGCTTGCAAACAGGACCGGCCGAGCAGTACTTC	CASSLQTGPAEQYF
TRBV6-5	-	TRBJ1-4	TRBD1	TGTGCCAGCAGTTATGGACAGGGCGGAGACGAAAAACTGTTTTTT	CASSYGQGGDEKLFF
TRBV27	-	TRBJ2-1	-	TGTGCCAGCAGCACGGACTTCCCCACCTACAATGAGCAGTTCTTC	CASSTDFPTYNEQFF
TRBV12-3/TRBV12-4	once	TRBJ1-2	-	TGTGCCAGCAGGGACAGCCTCTATGGCTACACCTTC	CASRDSLYGYTF
TRBV19	-	TRBJ1-5	-	TGTGCCAGTAGTGGGGAGGGAGATCAGCCCCAGCATTTT	CASSGEGDQPQHF
TRBV18	-	TRBJ1-4	-	TGTGCCAGCTCCCACGAGGCTTTTGATGAAAAACTGTTTTTT	CASSHEAFDEKLFF
TRBV5-1	-	TRBJ1-5	-	TGCGCCAGCAGCTTGGCGGGGAATAGCAATCAGCCCCAGCATTTT	CASSLAGNSNQPQHF
TRBV6-5	-	TRBJ1-5	-	TGTGCCAGCAGCCCCAATAAGGTAGGGGGTCAGCCCCAGCATTTT	CASSPNKVGGQPQHF
TRBV2	many	TRBJ1-1	TRBD1	TGTGCCAGCAGTGGATCGGACAGGGGAATGGACACTGAAGCTTTCTTT	CASSGSDRGMDTEAFF
TRBV6-6	-	TRBJ1-1	-	TGTGCCAGCAGTTACTGGGGCAGGGAAGCTTTCTTT	CASSYWGREAFF
TRBV6-5	-	TRBJ1-2	-	TGTGCCAGCAGTAGGGACTTGAGCTATGGCTACACCTTC	CASSRDLSYGYTF